The 25 T cell receptor beta chains below come from one sample, sequenced in a study of blood T cell repertoires in COVID-19. The assay was immunoSEQ multiplex PCR, and TCRdb's table has in-frame clones only and misses some. The sample contains about 190,000 clones, less than 90% of which appear only once. The specimen sequenced was PBMCs or T cells enriched from blood (not recorded which). Receptor source: a woman in her 30s who had been exposed to COVID-19.

This clone was observed a few times. V gene TRBV19 combines with J gene TRBJ1-2; tentative D call: TRBD1 (6 bases). CDR1 is LNHDA and CDR2 is SQIVND in the germline V gene (reference sequence). CDR3 length equals 14 residues. V was pared by 4 bases and J by 2 bases, with 11 bases between. This CDR3 reads CASSRAGANYGYTF. Here the CDR3 DNA reads TGTGCCAGTAGTAGGGCAGGGGCAAACTATGGCTACACCTTC.

This chain joins TRBV2 and TRBJ1-1; D remains ambiguous. The CDR3 totals 17 residues. Looked up from germline, CDR1 is SNHLY and CDR2 is FYNNEI. The germline V and J ends were trimmed by 2 bases and 7 bases, with 23 bases remaining between them. As DNA, the CDR3 is TGTGCCAGCAGTGAAATGGAGGTGGGCAGCCTCGGCGATGAAGCTTTCTTT. It codes for CASSEMEVGSLGDEAFF.

The chain recombines TRBV7-6 with TRBJ2-7; D is possibly TRBD2 (5 bases). V was cut by 5 bases and J by 3 bases, with 14 bases left in between. CDR1 SGHVS and CDR2 FNYEAQ come from the germline V gene. This CDR3 comprises 14 residues. For the CDR3, the DNA is TGTGCCAGCAGCCTGGCCAGCGACTACTACGAGCAGTACTTC. Translation: CASSLASDYYEQYF. Full variable domain (remainder filled in from reference TRBV7-6 and TRBJ2-7): GAGVSQSPRYKVTKRGQDVALRCDPISGHVSLYWYRQALGQGPEFLTYFNYEAQQDKSGLPNDRFSAERPEGSISTLTIQRTEQRDSAMYRCASSLASDYYEQYFGPGTRLTVT.

J is TRBJ1-5 and V is TRBV6-5; D call uncertain. Trimming left V 4 bases short and J 2 bases short, with 9 bases between. The CDR3 totals 14 residues. Germline loops: CDR1 MNHEY, CDR2 SVGAGI. This CDR3 reads CASSSNVGNQPQHF. CDR3 bases: TGTGCCAGCAGTTCAAACGTAGGCAATCAGCCCCAGCATTTT.

The genes are TRBV15 and TRBJ1-2; TRBD1 is a possible D gene (5 bases). Germline V gene sequence: CDR1 LNHNV, CDR2 YYDKDF (reference sequence). Trimming shortened V by 5 bases and J by 0 bases, and 16 bases separated the two germline ends. The CDR3 totals 16 residues. CDR3 DNA sequence: TGTGCCACCAGCGCATTTCCCGACAGAACTAACTATGGCTACACCTTC. It yields the protein CATSAFPDRTNYGYTF.

This clone has a single count. The genes are TRBV5-8 and TRBJ1-2; 7 bases fit TRBD1. V was clipped by 7 bases and J by 4 bases; unmatched bases: 13. The CDR3 has 15 amino acids. Looked up from germline, CDR1 is SGHTS and CDR2 is YDEGEE. This CDR3 is CASGTNFGQAYGYTF. The CDR3 coding sequence is TGTGCCAGCGGAACGAATTTCGGACAGGCCTATGGCTACACCTTC.

The V gene is TRBV15, the J gene TRBJ1-4, with 7 bases fitting TRBD1. This CDR3 has 16 residues. CDR1 LNHNV and CDR2 YYDKDF come from the germline V gene (reference sequence). The V segment lost 0 bases and the J segment 6 bases; nucleotides outside the gene matches: 7. DNA for the CDR3: TGTGCCACCAGCAGAGAGCGGACAGGAAGAGATGAAAAACTGTTTTTT. Translated, it gives CATSRERTGRDEKLFF.

This clone has just a few counts. The chain links TRBV5-1 to TRBJ2-7; 10 positions match TRBD1. Germline assignment: CDR1 SGHRS and CDR2 YFSETQ. Unmatched junction bases numbered 2, after V lost 4 bases and J lost 1 base. The CDR3 has 14 residues. The CDR3 sequence: CASSRDRGSYEQYF. CDR3 bases: TGCGCCAGCAGCCGGGACAGGGGATCCTACGAGCAGTACTTC.

J is TRBJ2-2 and V is TRBV24-1; 8 bases align to TRBD1. Germline V CDR1 and CDR2: KGHDR, SFDVKD. V was pared by 2 bases and J by 4 bases, with 11 bases of the junction left unmatched. The CDR3 consists of 18 residues. This chain's CDR3 is CATSDSRLQGALTGELFF. In nucleotides, the CDR3 is TGTGCCACCAGTGATTCACGGCTTCAGGGGGCTCTCACCGGGGAGCTGTTTTTT.

The chain recombines TRBV5-6 with TRBJ2-1; D remains unclear. Germline CDR1 and CDR2: SGHDT and YYEEEE. V was cut by 3 bases and J by 8 bases, with 9 bases left in between. This CDR3 is built from 12 residues. Written as DNA, the CDR3 is TGTGCCAGCAGCTCCCCGGTCGATGAGCAGTTCTTC. This encodes CASSSPVDEQFF.

The genes are TRBV28 and TRBJ2-3; 11 bases line up with TRBD2. Germline-derived CDR1 and CDR2 are MDHEN and SYDVKM. The CDR3 extends over 18 amino acids. Trimming removed 3 bases from V and 5 bases from J; junction bases left unmatched: 13. The CDR3 bases are TGTGCCAGCAGTTTCCCTAGCGGGGGGCCTCAAGCCGGAGATACGCAGTATTTT. This codes for CASSFPSGGPQAGDTQYF.

The chain joins TRBV27 to TRBJ2-1; a weak D match, TRBD1 (5 bases). Between the trimmed V and J ends, which lost 2 bases and 5 bases, there was a span of 10 bases. The CDR3 length is 14 residues. Germline assignment: CDR1 MNHEY and CDR2 SMNVEV (reference sequence). CDR3 residues: CASSLLRDDNEQFF. The CDR3 bases are TGTGCCAGCAGTTTACTCAGGGATGACAATGAGCAGTTCTTC.

This clone is categorized as medium-sized. The V call is TRBV6-4, the J call TRBJ2-1; the match to TRBD2 covers 11 bases. The junction had 1 base not matched to a gene; V was cut back by 0 bases and J by 6 bases. This CDR3 is 15 amino acids long. Germline values: CDR1 MRHNA, CDR2 SNTAGT. CDR3 sequence: CASSDSSGGANEQFF. The CDR3 nucleotides are TGTGCCAGCAGTGACTCTAGCGGGGGGGCCAATGAGCAGTTCTTC.

The genes are TRBV27 and TRBJ1-1; no firm D call. The germline V gene encodes CDR1 MNHEY and CDR2 SMNVEV (reference sequence). The V and J ends lost 5 bases and 4 bases respectively, with 11 bases between them. The CDR3 contains 13 residues. CDR3 sequence reads: CASSLGGRTEAFF. CDR3 nucleotides: TGTGCCAGCAGTCTGGGTGGGCGCACTGAAGCTTTCTTT.

The V call is TRBV19, the J call TRBJ1-5; tentative D call: TRBD1 (6 bases). V gave up 1 base and J gave up 0 bases, with 7 bases separating them. Germline values: CDR1 LNHDA, CDR2 SQIVND (reference sequence). The CDR3 sequence is 15 residues long. CDR3 protein: CASSIGQVSNQPQHF. The CDR3 DNA reads TGTGCCAGTAGTATAGGACAGGTTAGCAATCAGCCCCAGCATTTT.

This rearrangement joins TRBV27 to TRBJ1-1; the D is unclear. The V and J ends lost 6 bases and 7 bases respectively, with 12 bases between them. This CDR3 comprises 12 residues. Germline CDR1 is MNHEY and CDR2 is SMNVEV (reference sequence). The CDR3 DNA follows: TGTGCCAGCAGACTAGGACGGAATGAAGCTTTCTTT. This gives the protein CASRLGRNEAFF.

This chain links TRBV7-9 with TRBJ1-6; perhaps TRBD1 as D (5 bases). Trimming removed 1 base at V and 10 bases at J, with 11 bases between. Germline CDR1 SEHNR, CDR2 FQNEAQ (reference sequence). CDR3 length: 14 residues. The CDR3 region is CASSLGGGDSPLHF. CDR3 nucleotides: TGTGCCAGCAGCTTAGGGGGGGGAGACTCACCCCTCCACTTT.

The CDR3 is CASSVEDNMNTEAFF. The CDR3 DNA follows: TGTGCCAGCAGCGTAGAGGACAACATGAACACTGAAGCTTTCTTT. The gene calls are TRBV9 and TRBJ1-1; possible D gene TRBD1, 5 bases. Trimming pared 0 bases from V and 0 bases from J, leaving 9 bases between. Germline V CDR1 and CDR2: SGDLS, YYNGEE. CDR3 length equals 15 residues.

The V call is TRBV7-9, the J call TRBJ1-1; D is perhaps TRBD1 (5 bases). Trimming stripped 7 bases from V and 7 bases from J, with 13 bases between. Germline CDR1 SEHNR, CDR2 FQNEAQ (reference sequence). The CDR3 length is 12 residues. The CDR3 sequence: CASTPTGFEAFF. The CDR3 DNA follows: TGTGCCAGCACCCCCACAGGCTTTGAAGCTTTCTTT.

The V gene is TRBV6-2 or TRBV6-3, the J gene TRBJ1-1, with TRBD1 identical over 7 bases. Germline V CDR1 and CDR2: MNHEY, SVGEGT. With V trimmed by 6 bases and J by 1 base, 2 bases remained unmatched. This CDR3 has 13 amino acids. The CDR3: CASSRQGNTEAFF. Here the CDR3 DNA reads TGTGCCAGCAGCAGACAGGGGAACACTGAAGCTTTCTTT.

J is TRBJ2-1 and V is TRBV19; D is perhaps TRBD1 (5 bases). V was cut by 1 base and J by 4 bases, with 11 bases left in between. CDR1 LNHDA and CDR2 SQIVND come from the germline V gene (reference sequence). The CDR3 extends over 15 amino acids. CDR3 sequence reads: CASSIGAPGYNEQFF. The CDR3 DNA follows: TGTGCCAGTAGTATAGGGGCCCCAGGGTACAATGAGCAGTTCTTC.

The rearrangement joins TRBV12-3 or TRBV12-4 to TRBJ2-7; D ambiguous. This CDR3 spans 13 amino acids. Trimming removed 1 base at V and 1 base at J, with 5 bases between. This chain's CDR3 is CASSLVVSYEQYF. The CDR3 DNA is TGTGCCAGCAGTTTAGTAGTTTCCTACGAGCAGTACTTC.

The V gene is TRBV29-1, the J gene TRBJ1-2, with a possible D match to TRBD1 (5 bases). Trimming removed 7 bases at V and 4 bases at J, with 16 bases between. The CDR3 is made up of 13 amino acids. The germline gives CDR1 SQVTM, CDR2 ANQGSEA. Written as DNA, the CDR3 is TGCAGCGCTGAGGGGCAGGGCCCCTATGGCTACACCTTC. It encodes CSAEGQGPYGYTF.

The rearrangement links TRBV7-2 to TRBJ1-2; 9 nucleotides match TRBD1. The length of the CDR3 is 16 residues. Germline V lookup: CDR1 SGHTA, CDR2 FQGNSA. Unmatched junction bases numbered 9, after V lost 4 bases and J lost 3 bases. This CDR3 is CASSSGTGLFDYGYTF. Here the CDR3 DNA reads TGTGCCAGCAGCTCCGGGACAGGGTTGTTTGACTATGGCTACACCTTC.

The chain uses TRBV5-1 and TRBJ1-6, with 7 bases that match TRBD1. This CDR3 is built from 14 residues. After removal of 4 bases from V and 4 bases from J, the junction contained 2 bases not matched to a gene. Per the germline V gene, CDR1 is SGHRS and CDR2 is YFSETQ. CDR3 residues: CASSATGYNSPLHF. The CDR3 coding sequence is TGCGCCAGCAGCGCGACAGGGTATAATTCACCCCTCCACTTT. Variable domain in full (rest from reference TRBV5-1 and TRBJ1-6): KAGVTQTPRYLIKTRGQQVTLSCSPISGHRSVSWYQQTPGQGLQFLFEYFSETQRNKGNFPGRFSGRQFSNSRSEMNVSTLELGDSALYLCASSATGYNSPLHFGNGTRLTVT.